The TCR beta chain under discussion was sequenced for a study of blood T cell repertoires in acute mononucleosis (dated by TCRdb to 2018 to 2020). Background for the entire study: Convalescent samples were collected 5 to 8 months after the acute presentation, representing the memory response. A mean blood EBV load of around 4 log10 genome copies per million B cells was observed during acute infection, and a mean blood EBV load of roughly 2.5 was observed at convalescence. The research as a whole found: With only a few donors in the cohort, group averages were based on very few individuals. Low acute-to-convalescent clonotype overlap might partly reflect sampling error, because only a fraction of each donor's blood was analyzed. Persistence into convalescence was observed for only roughly 9.4% of unique acute clonotypes, yet most of the response was made up by these persisting clonotypes, and the remaining acute clonotypes were seemingly replaced by new diverse de novo clonotypes. Both chains seemed to play a part in GLC-BM selection, with public TCRbeta motifs on BV14-BJ2 and BV20-BJ1 appearing together with a TCRalpha motif on AV5-AJ31.

With regard to this clone: One end of the junction fails to match germline, which may point to a read error.

For TCR profiling, total RNA from no fewer than 9,500 sorted tetramer+ CD8 T cells was reverse transcribed into cDNA. PCR with primers that anneal to V and J regions amplified CDR3 regions and added unique molecular identifiers to track templates. Profiling of the TCRalpha and TCRbeta chains was done on the immunoSEQ platform, including the sequencing and error-correction standards of that platform. The authors processed their data as follows. Clonal copy numbers were corrected for sequencing and PCR errors, and CDR3s were defined per IMGT conventions. Only productive rearrangements were analyzed, using immunoSEQ Analyzer versions 2.0 and 3.0, with gene-pairing frequencies processed further in Microsoft Excel. Circos plots were used to visualize V-J pairings, and MEME plus a custom motifSearch program were used to find CDR3 motifs. The OLGA algorithm was used to calculate the probability of generation of TCR sequences. Clonotypes found at both visits were termed persistent, clonotypes found only in the acute phase were termed nonpersistent, and clonotypes found only at convalescence were termed de novo. An amino acid clonotype used by more than one donor was defined as a public TCR. TCRdb stores this immuneACCESS table with in-frame sequences only. Part of the clones is absent; in the studies checked, under half of the shortfall reflects unresolved V genes, and no reason is known for the rest. The V and J calls and clone size come from that table; D and trimming were worked out from the DNA. In this sample the table shows 700 to 950 clones, more than 25% of which occur a single time. The ten largest make up about 51% of the sample.

The CDR3 holds 11 amino acids from the cysteine to the phenylalanine. The CDR3 DNA has 33 bases and is translated from base 1. The germline V gene encodes CDR1 MNHEY and CDR2 SMNVEV (reference sequence). The time point label, read with the paper, signifies: convalescence about 6 months (5-8 months) after acute presentation (visit 7). Over the course of primary infection, this study followed CD8 T cell responses against two immunodominant EBV epitopes, BRLF1 109 (YVL-BR) and BMLF1 280 (GLC-BM). Primary EBV infection was taken to be indicated by a positive serum heterophile antibody test and EBV viral capsid antigen-specific IgM. As a first step, magnetic positive selection (MACS) was used to enrich total CD8 T cells from the PBMCs. A FACSAria III was used to sort live CD3+ CD8+ tetramer+ cells to over 95% purity. A PE-conjugated tetramer loaded with the BMLF1 280-288 peptide was used for cell sorting. After tetramer sorting, TCR repertoires of EBV epitope-specific CD8 T cells were deep-sequenced directly ex vivo at acute infection and at convalescence. Donors were three people aged about 18 to 29 with clinical acute infectious mononucleosis and laboratory evidence of primary EBV infection. Heparinized peripheral blood was collected once when donors presented clinically with mononucleosis symptoms and a second time roughly 6 months afterward. Ficoll-Paque density gradient centrifugation was used to isolate PBMCs.

The chain links TRBV27 with TRBJ2-7, with no confidently assigned D gene. The sample in question was EBV GLC epitope tetramer+ CD8+ T cells sorted from PBMCs, obtained during convalescence from infectious mononucleosis. The cell subset or site label corresponds to: CD8 T cells binding tetramer with EBV BMLF1 280-288 peptide (GLC-BM). This clonotype originated in a young man with infectious mononucleosis caused by EBV. The CDR3 in this case is CGSSFGDEQYF. At the DNA level, the sequence is TGTGGCAGCAGTTTTGGGGACGAGCAGTACTTC.